This TCR beta chain was retrieved from a study of T cells in Graves' hyperthyroidism and ophthalmopathy. This clonotype was observed many times. TCR beta CDR3 regions were amplified from RNA. An initial round of RT-PCR targeting the TCR CDR3 relied on the HTBI primer set. TCRdb recomputed calls from the multiplex PCR reads with MiXCR, one row per CDR3 protein. The table records 660,000 or so distinct CDR3 sequences, less than 25% of them present only once. The sequenced sample was blood. This TCR derives from a man younger than 40 with Graves' ophthalmopathy.

CDR3 loop: CASSQGTSGGTYLGTGELFF. CDR3 nucleotides: TGTGCCAGCAGCCAAGGGACTAGCGGGGGGACCTACCTGGGGACCGGGGAGCTGTTTTTT. This rearrangement joins TRBV2 to TRBJ2-2, with 15 bases aligning to TRBD2. Germline trimming cut 6 bases from V and 5 bases from J; bases unmatched to any gene: 16. The germline CDR1 and CDR2 sequences are SNHLY and FYNNEI. The CDR3 runs 20 residues.